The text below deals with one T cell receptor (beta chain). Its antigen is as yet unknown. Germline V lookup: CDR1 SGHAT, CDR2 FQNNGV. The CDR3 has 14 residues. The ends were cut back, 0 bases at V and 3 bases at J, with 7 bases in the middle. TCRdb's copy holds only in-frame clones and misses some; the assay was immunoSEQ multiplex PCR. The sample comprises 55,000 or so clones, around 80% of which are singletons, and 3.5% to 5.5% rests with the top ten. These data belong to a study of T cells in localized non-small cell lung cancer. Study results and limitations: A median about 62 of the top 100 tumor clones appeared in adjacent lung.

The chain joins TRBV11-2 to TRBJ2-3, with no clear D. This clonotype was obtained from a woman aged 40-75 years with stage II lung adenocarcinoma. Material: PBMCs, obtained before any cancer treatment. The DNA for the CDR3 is TGTGCCAGCAGCTTAGATCATAGTACAGATACGCAGTATTTT. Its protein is CASSLDHSTDTQYF.